The entry below gives a single T cell receptor beta chain sequence along with its context. The data belong to a study of T-cell reconstitution after alpha-beta-depleted transplantation in children. Unique molecular identifiers were built into the TCRbeta library. TCRdb ran MiXCR on the PCR reads and lists one entry per CDR3 protein. The sample has about 610,000 distinct CDR3 sequences; under 12% are singletons. With 7 bases clipped from V and 6 bases from J, the junction kept 5 bases outside the gene matches. This CDR3 has 13 residues. Germline assignment: CDR1 MDHEN and CDR2 SYDVKM. This material consisted of PBMCs from the stem cell graft donor, taken from the stem cell graft. The J gene is TRBJ1-4, the V gene TRBV28; 7 bases fit TRBD1. This clonotype was sampled from a human donor who donated a stem cell graft to a child with acute myeloid leukemia. CDR3 residues: CASTGGFYEKLFF. The CDR3 nucleotides are TGTGCCAGCACAGGGGGTTTTTATGAAAAACTGTTTTTT.